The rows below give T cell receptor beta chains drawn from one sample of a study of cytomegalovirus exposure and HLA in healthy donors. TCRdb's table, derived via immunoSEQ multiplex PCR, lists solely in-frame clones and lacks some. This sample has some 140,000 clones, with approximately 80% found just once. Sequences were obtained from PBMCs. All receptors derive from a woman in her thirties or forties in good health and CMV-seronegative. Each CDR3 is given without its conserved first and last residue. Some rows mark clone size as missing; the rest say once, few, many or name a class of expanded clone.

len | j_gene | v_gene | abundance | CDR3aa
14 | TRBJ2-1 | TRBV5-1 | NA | ASSLAARAFGNEQF
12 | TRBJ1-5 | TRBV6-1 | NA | ASSAGYGNQPQH
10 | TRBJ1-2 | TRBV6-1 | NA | ASTQGLIGYT
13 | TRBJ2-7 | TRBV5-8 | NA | ASSLIGVGVYEQY
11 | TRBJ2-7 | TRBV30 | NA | AWKGQTYYEQY
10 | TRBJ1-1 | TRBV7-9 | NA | ASSWTGSVAF
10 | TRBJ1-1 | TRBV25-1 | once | ASSEFDRRAF
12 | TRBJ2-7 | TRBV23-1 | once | ASSQSETAYEQY
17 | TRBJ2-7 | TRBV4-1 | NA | ASSQESRLSSGSPHEQY
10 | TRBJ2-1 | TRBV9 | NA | ASSVVRGEQF
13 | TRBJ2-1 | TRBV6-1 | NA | ASSVQAGGLNEQF
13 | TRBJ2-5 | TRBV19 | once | ASSPRRGGIETQY
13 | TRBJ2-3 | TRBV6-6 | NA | ASRNRDRDTDTQY
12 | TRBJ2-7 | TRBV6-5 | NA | ASSQTGVIYEQY
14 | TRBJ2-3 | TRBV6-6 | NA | ASSYSSTTVPGGQY
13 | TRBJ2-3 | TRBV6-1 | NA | ASSGLAGYTDTQY
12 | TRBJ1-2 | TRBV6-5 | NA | ASRTGGLDYGYT
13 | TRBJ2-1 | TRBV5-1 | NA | ASGTSGSSYNEQF
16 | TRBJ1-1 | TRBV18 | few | ASSPGLRTLPSNTEAF
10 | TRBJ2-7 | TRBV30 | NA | AWNRGSYEQY
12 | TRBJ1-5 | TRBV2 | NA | ATRLGGRNQPQH
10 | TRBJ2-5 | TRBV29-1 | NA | SVGGNQETQY
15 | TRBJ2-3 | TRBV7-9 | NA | ASSLVRGSEVADTQY
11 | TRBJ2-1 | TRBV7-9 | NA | ASSLASLPEQF
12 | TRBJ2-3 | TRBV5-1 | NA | ASSDAGETDTQY
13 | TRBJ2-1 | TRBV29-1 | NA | SVEGEGTRGGEQF
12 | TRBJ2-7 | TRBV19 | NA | ASSSRFAGDEQY
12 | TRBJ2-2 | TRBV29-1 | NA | SASEGALGGELF
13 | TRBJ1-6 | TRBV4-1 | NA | ASSQQGVRGSPLH
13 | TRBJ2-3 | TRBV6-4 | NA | ASSEDSGGTDTQY
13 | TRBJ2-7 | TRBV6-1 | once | ASSEAHTRSYEQY
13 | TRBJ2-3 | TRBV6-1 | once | ASSDLRAGTDTQY
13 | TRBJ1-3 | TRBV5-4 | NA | ASSSGTGTGNTIY
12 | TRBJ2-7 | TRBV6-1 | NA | ASSVLAGDYEQY
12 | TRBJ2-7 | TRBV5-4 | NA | ASSLQRGGDEQY
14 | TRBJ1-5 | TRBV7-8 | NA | ASSPWGGDSNQPQH
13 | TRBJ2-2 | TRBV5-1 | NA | ASRRAPKNTGELF
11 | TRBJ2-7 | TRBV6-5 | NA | ASSREVSYEQY
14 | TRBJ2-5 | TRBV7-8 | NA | ASSLGGSLAAETQY
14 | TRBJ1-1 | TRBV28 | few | ASSVLTGMQITEAF
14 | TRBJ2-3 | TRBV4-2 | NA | ASSQATGGPGDTQY
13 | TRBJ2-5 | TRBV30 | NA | AWGTGSGRIKTQY
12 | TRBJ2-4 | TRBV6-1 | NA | ASSPEGSKNIQY
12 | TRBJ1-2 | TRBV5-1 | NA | ASSSGPLLEGYT
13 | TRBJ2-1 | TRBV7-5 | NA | ARSPPPGLHNEQF
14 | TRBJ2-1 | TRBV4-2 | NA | ASSQAPSGSYNEQF
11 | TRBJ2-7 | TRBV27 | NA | ASSLNRNYEQY
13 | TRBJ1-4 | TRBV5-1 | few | ASSSNRELNEKLF
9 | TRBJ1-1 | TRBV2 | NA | ANTGNTEAF
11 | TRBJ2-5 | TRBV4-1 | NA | ASSLWTAETQY
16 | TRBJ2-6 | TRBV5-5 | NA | ASKIRDRPPSGANVLT
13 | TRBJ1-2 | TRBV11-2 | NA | ASSLVGPGIRGYT
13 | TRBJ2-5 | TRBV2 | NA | ASRETTGSKETQY